This T cell receptor (beta chain) was retrieved from a study of T cells in narcolepsy. The CDR3 extends over 14 amino acids. The germline CDR1 and CDR2 sequences are SGHDN and FVKESK. Unmatched junction bases numbered 4, after V lost 6 bases and J lost 2 bases. Sequencing used immunoSEQ multiplex PCR; TCRdb keeps in-frame clones, though not all of them. In the table there are approximately 30,000 clones, around nine tenths of which are singletons. The chain joins TRBV14 to TRBJ2-7, with TRBD2 matching over 10 bases. The sequence was collected from a human donor with narcolepsy. Sequencing was carried out using CD45RA- memory CD4+ T cells from PBMCs. The CDR3 DNA reads TGTGCCAGCAGAGACAGCGGGGGGGCCTACGAGCAGTACTTC. Its protein is CASRDSGGAYEQYF.